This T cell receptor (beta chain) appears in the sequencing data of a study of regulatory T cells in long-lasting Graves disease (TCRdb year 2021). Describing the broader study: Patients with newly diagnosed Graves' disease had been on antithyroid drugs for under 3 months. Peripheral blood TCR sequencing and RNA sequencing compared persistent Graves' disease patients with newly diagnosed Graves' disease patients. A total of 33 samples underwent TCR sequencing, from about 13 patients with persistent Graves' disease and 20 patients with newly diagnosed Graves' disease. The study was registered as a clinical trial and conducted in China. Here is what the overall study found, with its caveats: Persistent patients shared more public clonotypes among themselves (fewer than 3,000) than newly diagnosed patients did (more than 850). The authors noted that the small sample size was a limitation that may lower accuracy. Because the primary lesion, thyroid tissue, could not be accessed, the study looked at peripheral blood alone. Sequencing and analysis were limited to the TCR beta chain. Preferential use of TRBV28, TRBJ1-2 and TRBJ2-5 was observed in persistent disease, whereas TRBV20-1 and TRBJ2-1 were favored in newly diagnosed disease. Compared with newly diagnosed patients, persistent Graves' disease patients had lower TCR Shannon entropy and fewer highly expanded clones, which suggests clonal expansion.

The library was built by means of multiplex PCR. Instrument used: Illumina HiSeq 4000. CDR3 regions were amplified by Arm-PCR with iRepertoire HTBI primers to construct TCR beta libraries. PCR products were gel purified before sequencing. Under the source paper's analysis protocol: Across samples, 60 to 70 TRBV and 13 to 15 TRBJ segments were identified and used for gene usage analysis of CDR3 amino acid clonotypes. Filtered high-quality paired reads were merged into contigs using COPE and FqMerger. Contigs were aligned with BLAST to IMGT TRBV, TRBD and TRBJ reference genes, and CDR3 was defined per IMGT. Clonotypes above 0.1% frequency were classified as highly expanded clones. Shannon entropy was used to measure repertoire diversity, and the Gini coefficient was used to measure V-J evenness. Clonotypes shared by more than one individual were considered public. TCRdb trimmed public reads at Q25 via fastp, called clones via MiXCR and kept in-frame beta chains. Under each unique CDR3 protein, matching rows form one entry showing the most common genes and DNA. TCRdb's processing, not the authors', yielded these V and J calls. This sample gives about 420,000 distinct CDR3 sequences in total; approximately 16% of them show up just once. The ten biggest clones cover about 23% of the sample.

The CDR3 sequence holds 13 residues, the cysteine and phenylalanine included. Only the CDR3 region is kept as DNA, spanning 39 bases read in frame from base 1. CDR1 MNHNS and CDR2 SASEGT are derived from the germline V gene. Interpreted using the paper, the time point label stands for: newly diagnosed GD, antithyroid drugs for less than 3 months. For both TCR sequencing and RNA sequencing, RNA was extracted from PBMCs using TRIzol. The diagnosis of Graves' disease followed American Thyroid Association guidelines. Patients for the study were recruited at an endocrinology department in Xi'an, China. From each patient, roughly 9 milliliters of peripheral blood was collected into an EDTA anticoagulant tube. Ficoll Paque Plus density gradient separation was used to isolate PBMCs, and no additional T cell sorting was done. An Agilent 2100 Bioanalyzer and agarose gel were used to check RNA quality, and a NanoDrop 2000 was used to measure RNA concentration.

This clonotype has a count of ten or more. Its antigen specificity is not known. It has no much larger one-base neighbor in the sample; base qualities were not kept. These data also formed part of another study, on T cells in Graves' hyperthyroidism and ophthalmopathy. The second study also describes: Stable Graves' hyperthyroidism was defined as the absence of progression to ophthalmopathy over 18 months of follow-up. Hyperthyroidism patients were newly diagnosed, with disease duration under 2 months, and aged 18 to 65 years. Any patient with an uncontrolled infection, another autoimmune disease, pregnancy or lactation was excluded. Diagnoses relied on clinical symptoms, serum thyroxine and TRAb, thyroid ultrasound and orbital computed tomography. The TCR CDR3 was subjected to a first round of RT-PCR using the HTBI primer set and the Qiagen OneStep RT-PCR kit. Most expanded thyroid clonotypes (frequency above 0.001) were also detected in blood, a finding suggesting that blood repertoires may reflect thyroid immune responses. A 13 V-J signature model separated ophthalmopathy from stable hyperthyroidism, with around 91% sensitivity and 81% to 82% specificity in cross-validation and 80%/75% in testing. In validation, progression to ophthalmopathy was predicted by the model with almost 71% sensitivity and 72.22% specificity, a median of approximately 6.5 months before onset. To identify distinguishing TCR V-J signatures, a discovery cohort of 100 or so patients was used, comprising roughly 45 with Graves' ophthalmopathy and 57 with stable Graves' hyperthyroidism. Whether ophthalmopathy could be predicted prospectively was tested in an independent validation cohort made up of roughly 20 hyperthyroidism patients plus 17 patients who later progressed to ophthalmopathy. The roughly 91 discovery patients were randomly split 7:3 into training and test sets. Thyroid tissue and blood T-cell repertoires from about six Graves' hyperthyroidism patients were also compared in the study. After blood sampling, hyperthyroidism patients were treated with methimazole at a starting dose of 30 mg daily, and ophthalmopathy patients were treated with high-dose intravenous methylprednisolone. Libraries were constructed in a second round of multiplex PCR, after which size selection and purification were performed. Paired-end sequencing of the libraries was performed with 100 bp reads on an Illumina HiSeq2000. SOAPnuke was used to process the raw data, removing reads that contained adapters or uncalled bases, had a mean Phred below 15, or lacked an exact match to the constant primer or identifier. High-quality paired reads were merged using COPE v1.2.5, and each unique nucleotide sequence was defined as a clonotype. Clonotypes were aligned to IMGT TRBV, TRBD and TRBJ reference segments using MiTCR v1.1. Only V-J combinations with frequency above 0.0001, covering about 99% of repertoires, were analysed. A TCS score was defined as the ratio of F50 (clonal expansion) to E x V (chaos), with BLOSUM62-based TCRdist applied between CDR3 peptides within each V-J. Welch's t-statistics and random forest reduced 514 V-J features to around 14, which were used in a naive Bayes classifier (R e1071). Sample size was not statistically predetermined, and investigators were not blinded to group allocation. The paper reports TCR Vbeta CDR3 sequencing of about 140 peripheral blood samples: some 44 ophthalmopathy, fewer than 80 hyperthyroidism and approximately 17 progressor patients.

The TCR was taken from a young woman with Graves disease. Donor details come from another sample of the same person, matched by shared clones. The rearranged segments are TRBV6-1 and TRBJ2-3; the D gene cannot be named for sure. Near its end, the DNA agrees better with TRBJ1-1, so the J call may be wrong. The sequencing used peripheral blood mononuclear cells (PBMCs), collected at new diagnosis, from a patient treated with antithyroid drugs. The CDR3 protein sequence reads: CASSEYVLLGAFF. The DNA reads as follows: TGTGCCAGCAGTGAATATGTCTTGCTTGGAGCTTTCTTT.